Listed here are 15 T cell receptor beta chains from one sample, sequenced in a study of blood T cells in healthy people across ages. Together with a sample-barcoded 5' primer, a J-beta primer mix was included in a second PCR lasting about 7 to 11 cycles. In TCRdb, the 5' RACE reads were re-called with MiXCR into one record per CDR3 protein. The repertoire holds some 320,000 distinct CDR3 sequences, with 27% as singletons. The sample consisted of blood. The receptors originated from a woman in her 70s in good health.

This clonotype was counted only a few times. CDR3 amino acids: CASSQGQGAYTIYF. The DNA for the CDR3 is TGCGCCAGCAGCCAAGGACAGGGGGCATACACCATATATTTT. The V and J genes are TRBV4-1 and TRBJ1-3; 10 bases map to TRBD1. The V and J ends lost 1 base and 8 bases, in that order; junction bases with no gene match: 2. CDR1 MGHRA and CDR2 YSYEKL come from the germline V gene. The CDR3 is made up of 14 amino acids.

The chain recombines TRBV5-4 with TRBJ2-7, with 9 bases fitting TRBD1. The germline V gene has CDR1 SGHNT and CDR2 YYREEE (reference sequence). Trimming at V came to 4 bases and at J to 5 bases, leaving 7 bases not matched to a gene. The CDR3 loop spans 14 amino acids. The CDR3 sequence: CASSLRDRENEQYF. Written as DNA, the CDR3 is TGTGCCAGCAGCCTCCGGGACAGGGAGAACGAGCAGTACTTC.

The chain recombines TRBV4-3 with TRBJ2-2; 8 nucleotides align to TRBD2. CDR3 length: 16 amino acids. CDR1 LGHNA and CDR2 YSLEER come from the germline V gene. J was trimmed by 5 bases and V by 0 bases; bases with no gene match: 5. The chain's CDR3 is CASSQELAGTTGELFF. The CDR3 DNA follows: TGCGCCAGCAGCCAAGAGCTAGCGGGTACAACCGGGGAGCTGTTTTTT.

This clonotype appeared a few times. The chain couples TRBV7-6 to TRBJ2-1, with D perhaps TRBD1 or TRBD2 (5 bases each). The DNA end is a closer match to TRBJ2-7, so the J assignment may be wrong. CDR3 length: 12 residues. Looked up from germline, CDR1 is SGHVS and CDR2 is FNYEAQ. CDR3 bases: TGTGCCAGCAGCTCCAGGGAGTCCGAGCAGTACTTC. This sequence encodes CASSSRESEQYF.

The chain combines TRBV6-2 or TRBV6-3 with TRBJ1-2; perhaps TRBD1 as D (6 bases). CDR3 length: 12 residues. Germline assignment: CDR1 MNHEY and CDR2 SVGEGT. The V end lost 5 bases, the J end lost 2 bases, and 6 bases lay between the germline ends. The CDR3 nucleotides read TGTGCCAGCAGTGGGACAAACTATGGCTACACCTTC. Translation: CASSGTNYGYTF.

This clonotype was detected a few times. CDR3 nucleotides: TGTGCCAGCAGTTGGGACTTGTACACTGAAGCTTTCTTT. As protein: CASSWDLYTEAFF. This chain links TRBV28 with TRBJ1-1; the D gene is possibly TRBD1 (5 bases). Germline V gene sequence: CDR1 MDHEN, CDR2 SYDVKM. V lost 4 bases to trimming and J lost 3 bases, with 9 bases between them. CDR3 size: 13 residues.

There are a few counts of this clonotype. The CDR3 here is CASRYSGGYTF. Written as DNA, the CDR3 is TGTGCCAGCAGGTACAGTGGTGGCTACACCTTC. The gene calls are TRBV2 and TRBJ1-2, with no clear D. Trimming left V 6 bases short and J 7 bases short, with 9 bases between. The germline gives CDR1 SNHLY, CDR2 FYNNEI. The CDR3 is 11 residues long.

The gene calls are TRBV6-1 and TRBJ1-1; D gene unclear. From germline, CDR1 is MNHNS and CDR2 SASEGT. V was cut by 11 bases and J by 0 bases, with 16 bases left in between. CDR3 length equals 14 residues. CDR3 in DNA: TGTGCCGGCGATCTCGGCGAAATGAACACTGAAGCTTTCTTT. It specifies CAGDLGEMNTEAFF.

There are many counts of this clonotype. The chain uses TRBV12-3 or TRBV12-4 and TRBJ1-4; maybe TRBD1 (6 bases). V was trimmed by 5 bases and J by 4 bases, leaving 17 bases between them. This CDR3 region has 16 residues. The chain's CDR3 is CASSTVGGAGNEKLFF. The CDR3 DNA sequence: TGTGCCAGCAGTACCGTAGGGGGGGCTGGTAATGAAAAACTGTTTTTT.

This clonotype was picked up a small number of times. The rearrangement uses TRBV7-2 and TRBJ2-1, with D perhaps matching TRBD2 (5 bases). CDR3 length equals 12 residues. The V and J ends lost 1 base and 15 bases respectively, with 13 bases between them. Germline CDR1 is SGHTA and CDR2 is FQGNSA. The chain's CDR3 is CASSLGTPEGFF. In DNA form, the CDR3 reads TGTGCCAGCAGCTTAGGGACCCCTGAGGGGTTCTTC.

The CDR3 spells CASSRLGTGGLNTEAFF. CDR3 in DNA: TGTGCCAGCTCACGCCTTGGGACAGGGGGCTTGAACACTGAAGCTTTCTTT. V gene TRBV18 combines with J gene TRBJ1-1; 12 nucleotides align to TRBD1. V lost 4 bases, J lost 0 bases, and 6 bases stayed unmatched. This CDR3 is 17 amino acids long. Germline V CDR1 and CDR2: KGHSH, LQKENI. The entire variable domain, with the rest obtained from reference TRBV18 and TRBJ1-1, is as follows: NAGVMQNPRHLVRRRGQEARLRCSPMKGHSHVYWYRQLPEEGLKFMVYLQKENIIDESGMPKERFSAEFPKEGPSILRIQQVVRGDSAAYFCASSRLGTGGLNTEAFFGQGTRLTVV.

V gene TRBV6-1 combines with J gene TRBJ1-2; 7 bases match TRBD1. Germline V gene data show CDR1 as MNHNS and CDR2 as SASEGT. The V and J ends lost 8 bases and 3 bases, in that order; junction bases with no gene match: 12. The CDR3 spans 15 residues. CDR3 sequence reads: CASVRADRKDYGYTF. The CDR3 DNA reads TGTGCCAGCGTTCGCGCGGACAGGAAGGACTATGGCTACACCTTC.

The chain recombines TRBV7-6 with TRBJ1-1; 7 bases line up with TRBD1. The J segment lost 5 bases and the V segment lost 5 bases, leaving 11 bases of the junction unmatched. CDR1 and CDR2 (germline): SGHVS, FNYEAQ. CDR3 size: 15 residues. CDR3: CASSVRQGRGTEAFF. The CDR3 DNA sequence: TGTGCCAGCAGCGTCCGACAGGGTCGGGGGACTGAAGCTTTCTTT.

The rearrangement uses TRBV20-1 and TRBJ2-7; no firm D call. The CDR3 is 13 residues long. The germline gives CDR1 DFQATT, CDR2 SNEGSKA (reference sequence). V shed 6 bases and J shed 2 bases, with 14 bases lying between them. Here the CDR3 reads CSASGGRAYEQYF. The DNA for the CDR3 is TGCAGTGCCTCGGGTGGACGGGCCTACGAGCAGTACTTC.

The CDR3 reads CASSSVAGSYNEQFF. For the CDR3, the DNA is TGTGCCAGCAGTAGCGTAGCGGGCTCCTACAATGAGCAGTTCTTC. The chain uses TRBV6-1 and TRBJ2-1; 7 bases map to TRBD2. CDR3 length: 15 residues. Germline assignment: CDR1 MNHNS and CDR2 SASEGT. V shed 5 bases and J 0 bases; nucleotides not matched to a gene: 4.